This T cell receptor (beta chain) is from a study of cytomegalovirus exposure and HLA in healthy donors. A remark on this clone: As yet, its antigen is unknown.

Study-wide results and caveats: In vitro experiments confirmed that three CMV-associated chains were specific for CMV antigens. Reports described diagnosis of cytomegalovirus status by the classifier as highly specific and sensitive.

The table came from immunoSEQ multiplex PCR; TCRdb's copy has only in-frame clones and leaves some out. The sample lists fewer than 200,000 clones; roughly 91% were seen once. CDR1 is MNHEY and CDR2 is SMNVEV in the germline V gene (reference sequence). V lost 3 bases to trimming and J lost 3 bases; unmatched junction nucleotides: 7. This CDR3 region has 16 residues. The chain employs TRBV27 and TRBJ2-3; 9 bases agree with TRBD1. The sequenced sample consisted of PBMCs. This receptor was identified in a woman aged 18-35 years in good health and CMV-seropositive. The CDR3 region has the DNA TGTGCCAGCAGTTTCAAACAGGGGGCAGGGACAGATACGCAGTATTTT. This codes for CASSFKQGAGTDTQYF.